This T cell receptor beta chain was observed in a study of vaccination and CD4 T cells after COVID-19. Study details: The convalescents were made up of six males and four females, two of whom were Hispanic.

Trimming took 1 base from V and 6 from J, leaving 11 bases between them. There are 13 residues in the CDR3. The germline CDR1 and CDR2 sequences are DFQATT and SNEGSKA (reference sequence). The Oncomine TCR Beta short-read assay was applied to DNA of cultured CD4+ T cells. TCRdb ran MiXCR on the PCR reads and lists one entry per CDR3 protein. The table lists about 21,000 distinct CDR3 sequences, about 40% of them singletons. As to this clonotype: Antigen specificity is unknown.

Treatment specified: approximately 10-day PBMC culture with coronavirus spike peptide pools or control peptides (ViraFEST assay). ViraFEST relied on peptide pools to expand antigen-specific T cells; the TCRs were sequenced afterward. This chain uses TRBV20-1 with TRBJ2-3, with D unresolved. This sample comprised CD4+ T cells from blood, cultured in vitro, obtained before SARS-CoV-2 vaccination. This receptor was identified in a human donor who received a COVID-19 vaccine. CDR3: CSARGSGRDTQYF. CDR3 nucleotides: TGCAGTGCTAGAGGTTCGGGCCGCGATACGCAGTATTTT.